This is a list of T cell receptor beta chains from one sample in a study of shared clonotypes between healthy human individuals. Sequencing was performed with immunoSEQ multiplex PCR; in TCRdb, only in-frame clones are kept and a portion is missing. Among some 2,500,000 clones, 93% were seen once, and the ten largest hold about 0.34%. The sequenced sample was naive CD4+ T cells from PBMCs. These TCRs come from a man in his late teens or twenties in good health. Some clones in this sample may be carry-over from other donors' samples. Both conserved end residues are part of each CDR3. Fields, in order: V gene, D gene, J gene, clone size, CDR3 protein, CDR3 DNA. D genes are given only for firm matches. Some rows mark clone size as missing; the rest say once, few, many or name a class of expanded clone.

v_gene: TRBV29-1; d_gene: NA; j_gene: TRBJ2-3; abundance: NA; CDR3aa: CSVLLWDTQYF; CDR3nt: TGCAGCGTCCTCCTTTGGGATACGCAGTATTTT
v_gene: TRBV5-1; d_gene: TRBD2; j_gene: TRBJ2-1; abundance: once; CDR3aa: CASSLGTSNEQFF; CDR3nt: TGCGCCAGCAGCTTGGGGACTAGCAATGAGCAGTTCTTC
v_gene: TRBV7-2; d_gene: NA; j_gene: TRBJ2-5; abundance: NA; CDR3aa: CASSRAGLQETQYF; CDR3nt: TGTGCCAGCAGCCGCGCGGGACTTCAAGAGACCCAGTACTTC
v_gene: TRBV29-1; d_gene: TRBD1; j_gene: TRBJ1-5; abundance: NA; CDR3aa: CSVGQGNQPQHF; CDR3nt: TGCAGCGTTGGACAGGGAAATCAGCCCCAGCATTTT
v_gene: TRBV7-2; d_gene: TRBD2; j_gene: TRBJ2-2; abundance: NA; CDR3aa: CASSLGLAGGTGELFF; CDR3nt: TGTGCCAGCAGCTTGGGACTAGCGGGAGGGACCGGGGAGCTGTTTTTT
v_gene: TRBV20-1; d_gene: NA; j_gene: TRBJ2-7; abundance: NA; CDR3aa: CSASLYEQYF; CDR3nt: TGCAGTGCCTCACTCTACGAGCAGTACTTC
v_gene: TRBV2; d_gene: NA; j_gene: TRBJ2-1; abundance: NA; CDR3aa: CASRTETKPFF; CDR3nt: TGTGCCAGCAGGACTGAAACAAAGCCGTTCTTC
v_gene: TRBV20-1; d_gene: NA; j_gene: TRBJ2-2; abundance: once; CDR3aa: CSVPQPGELFF; CDR3nt: TGCAGTGTCCCCCAACCCGGGGAGCTGTTTTTT
v_gene: TRBV23-1; d_gene: NA; j_gene: TRBJ2-1; abundance: NA; CDR3aa: CANSYQRAKGPYNEQFF; CDR3nt: TGCGCCAACTCCTACCAAAGGGCCAAGGGACCCTACAATGAGCAGTTCTTC
v_gene: TRBV9; d_gene: NA; j_gene: TRBJ1-1; abundance: NA; CDR3aa: CASSRVQRNTEAFF; CDR3nt: TGTGCCAGCAGCCGGGTACAGCGGAACACTGAAGCTTTCTTT
v_gene: TRBV7-6; d_gene: TRBD1; j_gene: TRBJ1-2; abundance: NA; CDR3aa: CASSKGQGDYGYTF; CDR3nt: TGTGCCAGCAGCAAGGGACAGGGGGACTATGGCTACACCTTC
v_gene: TRBV4-3; d_gene: TRBD1; j_gene: TRBJ2-2; abundance: NA; CDR3aa: CASSHLVGQGLAGELFF; CDR3nt: TGCGCCAGCAGCCACCTAGTGGGACAGGGATTGGCCGGGGAGCTGTTTTTT
v_gene: TRBV9; d_gene: NA; j_gene: TRBJ1-5; abundance: NA; CDR3aa: CASSVAGAEQPQHF; CDR3nt: TGTGCCAGCAGCGTAGCGGGGGCCGAGCAGCCCCAGCATTTT
v_gene: TRBV28; d_gene: TRBD1; j_gene: TRBJ2-7; abundance: NA; CDR3aa: CASSPNRGSTYEQYF; CDR3nt: TGTGCCAGCAGTCCCAACAGGGGGTCGACCTACGAGCAGTACTTC
v_gene: TRBV10-3; d_gene: TRBD1; j_gene: TRBJ2-3; abundance: once; CDR3aa: CAISDPAGGAQDSSTDTQYF; CDR3nt: TGTGCCATCAGTGACCCCGCAGGGGGAGCCCAGGACTCTAGCACAGATACGCAGTATTTT
v_gene: TRBV6-1; d_gene: NA; j_gene: TRBJ2-1; abundance: NA; CDR3aa: CASRGRGIGGNEQFF; CDR3nt: TGTGCCAGCAGAGGGCGGGGTATCGGCGGGAATGAGCAGTTCTTC
v_gene: TRBV7-9; d_gene: TRBD1; j_gene: TRBJ1-4; abundance: NA; CDR3aa: CASSPGTGPEKLFF; CDR3nt: TGTGCCAGCAGCCCCGGGACAGGGCCTGAAAAACTGTTTTTT
v_gene: TRBV5-1; d_gene: TRBD1; j_gene: TRBJ2-7; abundance: NA; CDR3aa: CASSLRQGAYEQYF; CDR3nt: TGCGCCAGCAGCCTTCGACAGGGGGCCTACGAGCAGTACTTC
v_gene: TRBV19; d_gene: TRBD2; j_gene: TRBJ2-1; abundance: NA; CDR3aa: CASKSGTRISNEQFF; CDR3nt: TGTGCCAGTAAGTCCGGGACTAGGATCTCCAATGAGCAGTTCTTC
v_gene: TRBV27; d_gene: NA; j_gene: TRBJ2-5; abundance: NA; CDR3aa: CASNRRAGETQYF; CDR3nt: TGTGCCAGCAACAGGAGGGCGGGGGAGACCCAGTACTTC
v_gene: TRBV4-2; d_gene: NA; j_gene: TRBJ2-1; abundance: NA; CDR3aa: CASSQGGLGNEQFF; CDR3nt: TGTGCCAGCAGCCAAGGCGGATTGGGGAATGAGCAGTTCTTC
v_gene: TRBV7-8; d_gene: NA; j_gene: TRBJ2-1; abundance: NA; CDR3aa: CASSLVVTGDITSEQFF; CDR3nt: TGTGCCAGCAGCTTAGTAGTCACGGGGGACATTACATCTGAGCAGTTCTTC
v_gene: TRBV7-3; d_gene: NA; j_gene: TRBJ2-1; abundance: NA; CDR3aa: CASSSFPARGDEQFF; CDR3nt: TGTGCCAGCAGCTCCTTCCCGGCCAGGGGGGATGAGCAGTTCTTC
v_gene: TRBV29-1; d_gene: NA; j_gene: TRBJ2-5; abundance: NA; CDR3aa: CSGTTGSQETQYF; CDR3nt: TGCAGCGGTACTACAGGCAGCCAAGAGACCCAGTACTTC
v_gene: TRBV7-3; d_gene: TRBD2; j_gene: TRBJ2-2; abundance: NA; CDR3aa: CASSPTSGGTGELFF; CDR3nt: TGTGCCAGCAGCCCCACTAGCGGGGGGACCGGGGAGCTGTTTTTT
v_gene: TRBV7-8; d_gene: NA; j_gene: TRBJ2-3; abundance: NA; CDR3aa: CASSLESPDADTQYF; CDR3nt: TGTGCCAGCAGCTTAGAAAGTCCGGACGCAGATACGCAGTATTTT
v_gene: TRBV18; d_gene: NA; j_gene: TRBJ2-1; abundance: NA; CDR3aa: CASSSKDLQFF; CDR3nt: TGTGCCAGCTCATCAAAAGATCTGCAGTTCTTC
v_gene: TRBV9; d_gene: TRBD1; j_gene: TRBJ1-2; abundance: NA; CDR3aa: CASSVGTGNLDYGYTF; CDR3nt: TGTGCCAGCAGCGTAGGGACAGGGAATCTTGACTATGGCTACACCTTC
v_gene: TRBV27; d_gene: TRBD1; j_gene: TRBJ1-1; abundance: NA; CDR3aa: CASSGQGIGTEAFF; CDR3nt: TGTGCCAGCAGCGGACAGGGGATTGGCACTGAAGCTTTCTTT
v_gene: TRBV19; d_gene: NA; j_gene: TRBJ2-1; abundance: NA; CDR3aa: CASSPPIGIVSYNEQFF; CDR3nt: TGTGCCAGTAGCCCCCCCATCGGGATTGTATCCTACAATGAGCAGTTCTTC
v_gene: TRBV28; d_gene: TRBD2; j_gene: TRBJ2-5; abundance: once; CDR3aa: CASSAPGLAGQETQYF; CDR3nt: TGTGCCAGCAGTGCCCCGGGACTAGCGGGACAAGAGACCCAGTACTTC
v_gene: TRBV5-6; d_gene: NA; j_gene: TRBJ2-3; abundance: NA; CDR3aa: CASSWDRTVTDTQYF; CDR3nt: TGTGCCAGCAGTTGGGATCGGACAGTCACAGATACGCAGTATTTT
v_gene: TRBV11-2; d_gene: NA; j_gene: TRBJ2-7; abundance: NA; CDR3aa: CASRRPGTLYEQYF; CDR3nt: TGTGCCAGCAGGAGACCCGGGACACTCTACGAGCAGTACTTC
v_gene: TRBV28; d_gene: NA; j_gene: TRBJ1-4; abundance: NA; CDR3aa: CASSRGLTVTNEKLFF; CDR3nt: TGTGCCAGCAGCCGAGGGTTAACGGTAACTAATGAAAAACTGTTTTTT
v_gene: TRBV7-3; d_gene: TRBD2; j_gene: TRBJ2-3; abundance: NA; CDR3aa: CASSPSGGGADTQYF; CDR3nt: TGTGCCAGCAGCCCAAGCGGGGGCGGCGCAGATACGCAGTATTTT
v_gene: TRBV28; d_gene: NA; j_gene: TRBJ1-2; abundance: NA; CDR3aa: CASGRQVNGYTF; CDR3nt: TGTGCCAGCGGACGACAGGTTAATGGCTACACCTTC
v_gene: TRBV5-1; d_gene: NA; j_gene: TRBJ2-5; abundance: once; CDR3aa: CASSLREQETQYF; CDR3nt: TGCGCCAGCAGCTTACGGGAACAAGAGACCCAGTACTTC
v_gene: TRBV20-1; d_gene: NA; j_gene: TRBJ1-2; abundance: NA; CDR3aa: CSARGFYGYTF; CDR3nt: TGCAGTGCTAGAGGCTTCTATGGCTACACCTTC
v_gene: TRBV11-1; d_gene: NA; j_gene: TRBJ2-7; abundance: NA; CDR3aa: CASSRGTASYEQYF; CDR3nt: TGTGCCAGCAGCCGGGGGACAGCATCCTACGAGCAGTACTTC
v_gene: TRBV9; d_gene: NA; j_gene: TRBJ1-3; abundance: NA; CDR3aa: CASSALTPNSGNTIYF; CDR3nt: TGTGCCAGCAGCGCCTTGACACCCAACTCTGGAAACACCATATATTTT
v_gene: TRBV10-1; d_gene: NA; j_gene: TRBJ2-7; abundance: NA; CDR3aa: CASSESTGSSYEQYF; CDR3nt: TGCGCCAGCAGTGAGTCGACTGGCAGCTCCTACGAGCAGTACTTC
v_gene: TRBV28; d_gene: NA; j_gene: TRBJ1-4; abundance: NA; CDR3aa: CASLDWATNEKLFF; CDR3nt: TGTGCCAGCCTAGATTGGGCAACTAATGAAAAACTGTTTTTT
v_gene: TRBV4-1; d_gene: NA; j_gene: TRBJ2-7; abundance: NA; CDR3aa: CASSPILTRGTNSYEQYF; CDR3nt: TGCGCCAGCAGCCCAATCCTGACACGTGGGACCAACTCCTACGAGCAGTACTTC
v_gene: TRBV11-2; d_gene: NA; j_gene: TRBJ2-3; abundance: once; CDR3aa: CASSSPILQGPDTQYF; CDR3nt: TGTGCCAGCAGCTCCCCTATTCTCCAGGGTCCCGATACGCAGTATTTT
v_gene: TRBV9; d_gene: NA; j_gene: TRBJ1-5; abundance: NA; CDR3aa: CASSVGRGVENQPQHF; CDR3nt: TGTGCCAGCAGCGTAGGAAGAGGGGTCGAGAATCAGCCCCAGCATTTT
v_gene: TRBV6-4; d_gene: NA; j_gene: TRBJ1-1; abundance: NA; CDR3aa: CASSANRDTEAFF; CDR3nt: TGTGCCAGCAGTGCAAACAGGGACACTGAAGCTTTCTTT
v_gene: TRBV28; d_gene: TRBD1; j_gene: TRBJ1-4; abundance: NA; CDR3aa: CASSRDRGRVEKLFF; CDR3nt: TGTGCCAGCAGTCGAGACAGGGGGCGCGTTGAAAAACTGTTTTTT
v_gene: TRBV28; d_gene: NA; j_gene: TRBJ2-3; abundance: NA; CDR3aa: CASSFRSGTDTQYF; CDR3nt: TGTGCCAGCAGTTTTCGAAGCGGCACAGATACGCAGTATTTT
v_gene: TRBV27; d_gene: NA; j_gene: TRBJ2-7; abundance: NA; CDR3aa: CASGHVQGGQYF; CDR3nt: TGTGCCAGCGGCCACGTACAGGGCGGGCAGTACTTC
v_gene: TRBV7-2; d_gene: NA; j_gene: TRBJ1-3; abundance: NA; CDR3aa: CASSLREGNTIYF; CDR3nt: TGTGCCAGCAGCTTACGGGAAGGAAACACCATATATTTT
v_gene: TRBV2; d_gene: NA; j_gene: TRBJ2-7; abundance: NA; CDR3aa: CAIGTTAYEQYF; CDR3nt: TGTGCCATCGGGACGACCGCCTACGAGCAGTACTTC
v_gene: TRBV7-8; d_gene: TRBD2; j_gene: TRBJ2-3; abundance: NA; CDR3aa: CASSPRGGVDTQYF; CDR3nt: TGTGCCAGCAGCCCCCGGGGAGGGGTCGATACGCAGTATTTT
v_gene: TRBV5-4; d_gene: TRBD2; j_gene: TRBJ2-7; abundance: NA; CDR3aa: CASSSKTGGDEQYF; CDR3nt: TGTGCCAGCAGCTCAAAGACGGGGGGGGACGAGCAGTACTTC
v_gene: TRBV6-1; d_gene: NA; j_gene: TRBJ1-5; abundance: NA; CDR3aa: CASSEQGNQPQHF; CDR3nt: TGTGCCAGCAGTGAACAGGGGAATCAGCCCCAGCATTTT
v_gene: TRBV5-1; d_gene: NA; j_gene: TRBJ1-4; abundance: NA; CDR3aa: CASSLRGVVEKLFF; CDR3nt: TGCGCCAGCAGCTTGAGGGGGGTCGTCGAAAAACTGTTTTTT
v_gene: TRBV7-9; d_gene: TRBD1; j_gene: TRBJ2-3; abundance: NA; CDR3aa: CASSPTGSRGDTQYF; CDR3nt: TGTGCCAGCAGCCCGACAGGGTCCAGGGGAGATACGCAGTATTTT
v_gene: TRBV28; d_gene: NA; j_gene: TRBJ2-7; abundance: NA; CDR3aa: CASSSRTEQYF; CDR3nt: TGTGCCAGCAGTTCCAGGACGGAGCAGTACTTC